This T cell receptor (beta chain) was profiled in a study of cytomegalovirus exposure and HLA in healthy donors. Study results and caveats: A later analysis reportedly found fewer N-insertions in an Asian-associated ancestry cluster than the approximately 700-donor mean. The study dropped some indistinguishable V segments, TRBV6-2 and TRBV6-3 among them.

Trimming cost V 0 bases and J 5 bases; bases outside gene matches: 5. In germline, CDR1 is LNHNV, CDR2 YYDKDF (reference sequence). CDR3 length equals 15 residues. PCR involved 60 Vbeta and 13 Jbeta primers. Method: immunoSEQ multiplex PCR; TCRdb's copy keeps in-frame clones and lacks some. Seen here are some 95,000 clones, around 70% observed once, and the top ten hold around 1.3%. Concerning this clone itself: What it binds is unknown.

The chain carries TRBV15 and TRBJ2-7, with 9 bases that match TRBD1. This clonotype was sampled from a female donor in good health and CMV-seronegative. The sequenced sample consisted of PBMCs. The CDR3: CATSRDGQGWNEQYF. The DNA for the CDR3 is TGTGCCACCAGCAGAGATGGACAGGGGTGGAACGAGCAGTACTTC.